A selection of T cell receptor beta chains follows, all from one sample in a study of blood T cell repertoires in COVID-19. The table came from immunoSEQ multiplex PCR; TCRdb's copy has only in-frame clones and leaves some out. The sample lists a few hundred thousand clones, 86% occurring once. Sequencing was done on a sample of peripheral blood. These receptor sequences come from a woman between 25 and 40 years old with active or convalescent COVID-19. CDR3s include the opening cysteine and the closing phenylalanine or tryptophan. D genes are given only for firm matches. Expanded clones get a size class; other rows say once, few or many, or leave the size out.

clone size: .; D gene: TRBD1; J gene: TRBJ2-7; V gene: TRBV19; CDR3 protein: CASSMINRGHRGEQYF; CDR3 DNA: TGTGCCAGTAGTATGATAAACAGGGGGCATCGAGGGGAGCAGTACTTC
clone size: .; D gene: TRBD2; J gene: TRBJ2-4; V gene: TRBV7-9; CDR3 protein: CASSSSLGTSGGSQYF; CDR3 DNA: TGTGCCAGCAGCTCCTCACTCGGGACTAGCGGGGGAAGTCAGTACTTC
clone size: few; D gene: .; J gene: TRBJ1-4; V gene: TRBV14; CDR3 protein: CASSQVQLGAGEKLFF; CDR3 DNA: TGTGCCAGCAGCCAAGTGCAATTGGGGGCAGGTGAAAAACTGTTTTTT
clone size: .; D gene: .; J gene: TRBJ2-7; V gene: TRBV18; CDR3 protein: CASSLGSSGEQYF; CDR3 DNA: TGTGCCAGCTCACTGGGGAGTTCAGGCGAGCAGTACTTC
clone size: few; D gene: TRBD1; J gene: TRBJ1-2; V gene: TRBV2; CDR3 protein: CASSEGTGSGYTF; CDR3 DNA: TGTGCCAGCAGTGAAGGGACAGGGTCTGGCTACACCTTC
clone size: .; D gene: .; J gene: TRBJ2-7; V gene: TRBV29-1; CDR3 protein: CSVVASAEQYF; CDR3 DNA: TGCAGCGTTGTTGCTAGCGCCGAGCAGTACTTC
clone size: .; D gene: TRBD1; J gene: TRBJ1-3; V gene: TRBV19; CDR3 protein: CATHGTGSGNTIYF; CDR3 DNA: TGTGCCACCCACGGGACAGGGTCCGGAAACACCATATATTTT
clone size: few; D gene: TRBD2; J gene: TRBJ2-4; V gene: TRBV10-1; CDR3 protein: CASPSGLAGRVAKNIQYF; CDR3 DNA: TGCGCCAGCCCCTCGGGGCTAGCGGGGAGGGTTGCCAAAAACATTCAGTACTTC
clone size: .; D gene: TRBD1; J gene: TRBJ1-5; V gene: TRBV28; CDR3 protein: CASSPRDRGNQPQHF; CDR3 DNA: TGTGCCAGCAGTCCCCGGGACAGGGGAAATCAGCCCCAGCATTTT
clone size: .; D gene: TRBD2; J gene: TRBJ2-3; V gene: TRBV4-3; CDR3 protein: CASSQDPSGYPQATQYF; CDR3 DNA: TGCGCCAGCAGCCAAGATCCTAGCGGGTACCCTCAGGCTACGCAGTATTTT